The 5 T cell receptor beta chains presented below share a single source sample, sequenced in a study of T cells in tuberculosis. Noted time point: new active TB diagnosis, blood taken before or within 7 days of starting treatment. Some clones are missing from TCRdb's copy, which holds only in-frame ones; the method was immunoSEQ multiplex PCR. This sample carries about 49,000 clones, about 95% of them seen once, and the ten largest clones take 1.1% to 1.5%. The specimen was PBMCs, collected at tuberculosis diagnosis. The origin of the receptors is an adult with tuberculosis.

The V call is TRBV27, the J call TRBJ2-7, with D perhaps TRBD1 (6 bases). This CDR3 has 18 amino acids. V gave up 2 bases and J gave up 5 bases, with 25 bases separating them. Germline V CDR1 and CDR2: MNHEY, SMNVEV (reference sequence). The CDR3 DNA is TGTGCCAGCAGTTTAAGGGGGTCTGAAAGTAAGGTCAAGGACGAGCAGTACTTC. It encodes CASSLRGSESKVKDEQYF.

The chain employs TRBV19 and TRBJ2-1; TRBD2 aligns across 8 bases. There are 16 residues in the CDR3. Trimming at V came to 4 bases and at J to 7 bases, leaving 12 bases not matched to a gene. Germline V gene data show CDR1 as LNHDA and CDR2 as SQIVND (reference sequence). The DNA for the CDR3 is TGTGCCAGTAGTAGGGAGGGACTAGGGAGGAAAAATGAGCAGTTCTTC. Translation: CASSREGLGRKNEQFF.

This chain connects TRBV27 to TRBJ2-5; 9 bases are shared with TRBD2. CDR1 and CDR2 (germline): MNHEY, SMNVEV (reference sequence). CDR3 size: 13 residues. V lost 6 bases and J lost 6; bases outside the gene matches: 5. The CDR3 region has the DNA TGTGCCAGCAGGCGGGAGGGGGAAAAGACCCAGTACTTC. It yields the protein CASRREGEKTQYF.

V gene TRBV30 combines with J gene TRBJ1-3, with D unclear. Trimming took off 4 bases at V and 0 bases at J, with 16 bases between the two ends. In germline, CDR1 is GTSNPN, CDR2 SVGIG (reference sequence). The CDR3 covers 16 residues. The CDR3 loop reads CAWNPLSRGSGNTIYF. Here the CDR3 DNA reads TGTGCCTGGAACCCATTAAGTCGGGGCTCTGGAAACACCATATATTTT. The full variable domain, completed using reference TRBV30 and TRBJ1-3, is SQTIHQWPATLVQPVGSPLSLECTVEGTSNPNLYWYRQAAGRGLQLLFYSVGIGQISSEVPQNLSASRPQDRQFILSSKKLLLSDSGFYLCAWNPLSRGSGNTIYFGEGSWLTVV.

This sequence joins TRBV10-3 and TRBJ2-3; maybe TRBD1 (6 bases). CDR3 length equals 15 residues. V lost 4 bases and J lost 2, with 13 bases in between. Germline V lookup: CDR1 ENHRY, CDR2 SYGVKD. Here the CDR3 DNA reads TGTGCCATCAGTGGGACACAGGGAAACACAGATACGCAGTATTTT. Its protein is CAISGTQGNTDTQYF.